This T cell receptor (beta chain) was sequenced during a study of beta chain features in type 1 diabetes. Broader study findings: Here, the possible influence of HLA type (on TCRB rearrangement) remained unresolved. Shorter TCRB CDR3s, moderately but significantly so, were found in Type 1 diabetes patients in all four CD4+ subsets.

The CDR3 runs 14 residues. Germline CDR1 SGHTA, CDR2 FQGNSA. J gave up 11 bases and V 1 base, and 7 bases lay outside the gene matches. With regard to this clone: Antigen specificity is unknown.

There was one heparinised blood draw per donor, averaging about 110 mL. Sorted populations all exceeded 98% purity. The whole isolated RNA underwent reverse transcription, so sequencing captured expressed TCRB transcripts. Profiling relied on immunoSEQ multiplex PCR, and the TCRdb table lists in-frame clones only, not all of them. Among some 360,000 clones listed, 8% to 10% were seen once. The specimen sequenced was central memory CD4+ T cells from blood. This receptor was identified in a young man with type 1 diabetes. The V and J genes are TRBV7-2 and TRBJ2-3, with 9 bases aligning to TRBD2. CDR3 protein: CASSLGGTSLGQYF. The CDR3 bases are TGTGCCAGCAGCTTAGGTGGGACTAGCCTTGGGCAGTATTTT.